Following are 12 T cell receptor beta chains from one sample sequenced in a study of blood T cells in healthy people across ages. PCR was performed a second time for roughly 7 to 12 cycles using a sample-barcoded 5' primer and a J-beta primer mix. Each CDR3 protein gets one entry after TCRdb re-called the 5' RACE reads with MiXCR. The sample lists just over 800,000 distinct CDR3 sequences; around two thirds were seen once. The material sequenced was blood. The source of these receptors is a man under 40 in good health.

CDR3 sequence (DNA): TGCAGTGCTAGAGGGACTTCTTACACTGAAGCTTTCTTT. It translates to CSARGTSYTEAFF. The chain uses TRBV20-1 and TRBJ1-1, with D unclear. The germline V and J ends were trimmed by 1 base and 3 bases, with 9 bases remaining between them. This CDR3 contains 13 residues. Germline V gene sequence: CDR1 DFQATT, CDR2 SNEGSKA (reference sequence).

The chain is built from TRBV9 and TRBJ2-1; TRBD1 is a possible D gene (6 bases). From germline, CDR1 is SGDLS and CDR2 YYNGEE. The V end was cut by 3 bases, the J end by 5 bases, with 12 bases between. The CDR3 consists of 14 residues. The CDR3 nucleotides read TGTGCCAGCAGCGGGGGGCCTAATAACAATGAGCAGTTCTTC. Its translation is CASSGGPNNNEQFF.

This clonotype showed up just a few times. The chain combines TRBV29-1 with TRBJ2-7; TRBD1 aligns across 8 bases. This CDR3 comprises 14 residues. Germline CDR1 SQVTM, CDR2 ANQGSEA. The trim removed 4 bases at V and 0 bases at J, leaving 5 bases unmatched. CDR3 sequence: CSVAHDRGSYEQYF. The CDR3 DNA follows: TGCAGCGTTGCCCATGACAGGGGCTCCTACGAGCAGTACTTC.

Comment on this clonotype: At one end the junction does not follow the germline gene, possibly because of a read error. The rearrangement uses TRBV2 and TRBJ2-3; the D is unclear. This CDR3 has 16 amino acids. CDR1 is SNHLY, CDR2 FYNNEI, per germline. CDR3 sequence reads: CANSDKDRSVSGVQYF. The DNA for the CDR3 is TGTGCCAACAGTGATAAAGACCGTTCCGTCTCTGGAGTGCAGTATTTT.

V gene TRBV4-3 combines with J gene TRBJ1-6; D is unresolved. Germline loops: CDR1 LGHNA, CDR2 YSLEER. The CDR3 has 14 amino acids. V shed 1 base and J shed 6 bases, with 7 bases lying between them. The CDR3 reads CASSQGGSNSPLHF. CDR3 DNA sequence: TGCGCCAGCAGCCAAGGAGGGTCTAATTCACCCCTCCACTTT.

This sequence joins TRBV5-1 and TRBJ2-7; weak D call: TRBD1 (5 bases). The CDR3 has 15 amino acids. V was clipped by 0 bases and J by 0 bases, with 10 bases between them. Germline CDR1 and CDR2: SGHRS and YFSETQ. The CDR3 reads CASSLAPDISYEQYF. DNA of the CDR3: TGCGCCAGCAGCTTGGCCCCGGACATCTCCTACGAGCAGTACTTC.

Details on this clonotype: Germline is not matched at one junction end, which may reflect a read error. This chain uses TRBV7-9 with TRBJ2-1; D unresolved. CDR1 and CDR2 (germline): SEHNR, FQNEAQ (reference sequence). This CDR3 has 16 residues. CDR3 coding DNA: TGTGCCAGCAGCTTGGATGTCAGGTGGCACTACGATGAGCAGTTCTTC. It translates to CASSLDVRWHYDEQFF.

This sequence joins TRBV27 and TRBJ1-5, with D possibly matching TRBD1 (5 bases). The CDR3 loop spans 15 amino acids. Per the germline V gene, CDR1 is MNHEY and CDR2 is SMNVEV (reference sequence). V was trimmed by 1 base and J by 4 bases, leaving 11 bases between them. CDR3 protein: CASSLFMTDNQPQHF. The CDR3 nucleotides read TGTGCCAGCAGTTTATTTATGACAGATAATCAGCCCCAGCATTTT.

J is TRBJ2-3 and V is TRBV4-2; D call uncertain. Germline V gives CDR1 LGHNA, CDR2 YNFKEQ. Trimming removed 4 bases at V and 0 bases at J, with 11 bases between. The CDR3 sequence is 15 residues long. This CDR3 reads CASSPILLSTDTQYF. The CDR3 DNA follows: TGTGCCAGCAGCCCCATTCTACTTAGCACAGATACGCAGTATTTT.

This chain joins TRBV2 and TRBJ2-3, with D perhaps TRBD1 (6 bases). The CDR3 consists of 13 residues. CDR1 SNHLY and CDR2 FYNNEI come from the germline V gene. V lost 7 bases, J lost 2 bases, and 10 bases lay in between. The CDR3 bases are TGTGCCAGCACTGACAGGTTCACAGATACGCAGTATTTT. As protein: CASTDRFTDTQYF.

The rearrangement joins TRBV10-3 to TRBJ2-5, with D maybe TRBD2 (6 bases). V lost 6 bases and J 5 bases, leaving 13 bases between the germline ends. CDR1 and CDR2 from the germline V gene are ENHRY and SYGVKD. CDR3 length equals 13 residues. CDR3 DNA: TGTGCCATCAGGGGAGGCGTTCGGGAGACCCAGTACTTC. Translated: CAIRGGVRETQYF.

V is TRBV11-2 and J is TRBJ1-6; 7 nucleotides line up with TRBD1. The germline V gene has CDR1 SGHAT and CDR2 FQNNGV. The CDR3 runs to 17 residues. After removal of 3 bases from V and 4 bases from J, the junction contained 9 bases not matched to a gene. The CDR3 DNA reads as TGTGCCAGCAGCTTGAGCGACAGGGCGCGGTATAATTCACCCCTCCACTTT. Protein: CASSLSDRARYNSPLHF.